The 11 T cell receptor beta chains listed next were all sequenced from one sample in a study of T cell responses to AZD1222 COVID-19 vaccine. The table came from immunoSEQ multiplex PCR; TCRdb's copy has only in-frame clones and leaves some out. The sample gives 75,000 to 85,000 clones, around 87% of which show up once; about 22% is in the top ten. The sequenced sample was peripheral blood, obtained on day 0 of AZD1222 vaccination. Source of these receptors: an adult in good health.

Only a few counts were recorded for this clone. The DNA of the CDR3 is TGTGCCAGCAGCCGGTCGAACACCGGGGAGCTGTTTTTT. It yields the protein CASSRSNTGELFF. The chain has TRBV5-4 and TRBJ2-2, with no clear D. In germline, CDR1 is SGHNT, CDR2 YYREEE (reference sequence). The length of the CDR3 is 13 residues. The ends were cut back, 4 bases at V and 0 bases at J, with 4 bases in the middle.

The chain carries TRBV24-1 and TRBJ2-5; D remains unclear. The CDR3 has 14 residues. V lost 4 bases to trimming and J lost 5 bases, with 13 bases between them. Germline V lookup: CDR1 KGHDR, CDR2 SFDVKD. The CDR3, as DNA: TGTGCCACCAGTGACGCAAGGTTTAGGGAGACCCAGTACTTC. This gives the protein CATSDARFRETQYF.

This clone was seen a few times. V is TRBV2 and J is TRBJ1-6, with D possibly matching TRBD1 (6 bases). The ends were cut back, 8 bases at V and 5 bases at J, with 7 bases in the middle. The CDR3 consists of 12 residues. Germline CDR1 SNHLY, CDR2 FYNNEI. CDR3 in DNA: TGTGCCAGCGCAGGGGATAATTCACCCCTCCACTTT. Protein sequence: CASAGDNSPLHF.

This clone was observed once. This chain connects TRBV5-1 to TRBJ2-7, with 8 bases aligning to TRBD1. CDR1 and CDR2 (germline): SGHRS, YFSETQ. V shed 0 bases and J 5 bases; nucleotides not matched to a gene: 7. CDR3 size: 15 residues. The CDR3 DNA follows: TGCGCCAGCAGCTTGGAAGGACAGGGATTCGACGAGCAGTACTTC. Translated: CASSLEGQGFDEQYF.

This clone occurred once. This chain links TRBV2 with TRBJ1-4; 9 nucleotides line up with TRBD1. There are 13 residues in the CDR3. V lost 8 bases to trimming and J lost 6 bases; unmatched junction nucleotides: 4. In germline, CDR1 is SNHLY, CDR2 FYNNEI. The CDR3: CASHRGPDEKLFF. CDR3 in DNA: TGTGCCAGCCACAGGGGGCCAGATGAAAAACTGTTTTTT.

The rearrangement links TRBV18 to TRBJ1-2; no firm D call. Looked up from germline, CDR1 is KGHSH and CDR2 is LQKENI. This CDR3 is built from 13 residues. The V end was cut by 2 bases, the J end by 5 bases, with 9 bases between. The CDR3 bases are TGTGCCAGCTCACCAGCCTCGGGATATGGCTACACCTTC. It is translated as CASSPASGYGYTF.

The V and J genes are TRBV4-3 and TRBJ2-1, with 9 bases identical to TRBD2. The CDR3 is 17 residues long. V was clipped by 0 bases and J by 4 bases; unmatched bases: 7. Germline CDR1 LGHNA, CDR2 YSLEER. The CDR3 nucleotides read TGCGCCAGCAGCCAAGACGGGGCGGGAGGGGCTTACAATGAGCAGTTCTTC. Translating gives CASSQDGAGGAYNEQFF.

In DNA, the CDR3 is TGTGCCAGCAGCTGGAAGCGGGAGTTGGGGGATGAGCAGTTCTTC. Its protein is CASSWKRELGDEQFF. The V call is TRBV7-8, the J call TRBJ2-1; 8 positions agree with TRBD2. The trim removed 4 bases at V and 8 bases at J, leaving 10 bases unmatched. The CDR3 extends over 15 amino acids. The germline gives CDR1 SGHVS, CDR2 FQNEAQ.

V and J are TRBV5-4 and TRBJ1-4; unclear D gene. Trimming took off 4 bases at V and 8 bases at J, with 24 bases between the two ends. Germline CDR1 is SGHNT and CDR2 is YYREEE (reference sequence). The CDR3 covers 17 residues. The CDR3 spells CASSPPSSGNGGEKLFF. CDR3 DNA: TGTGCCAGCAGCCCACCCTCCTCGGGAAACGGAGGAGAAAAACTGTTTTTT.

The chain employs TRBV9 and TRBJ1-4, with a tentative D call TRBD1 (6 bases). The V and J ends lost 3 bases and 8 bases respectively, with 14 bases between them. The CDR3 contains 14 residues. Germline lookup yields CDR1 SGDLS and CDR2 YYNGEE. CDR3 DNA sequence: TGTGCCAGCAGCGCGGGACATCGCGGGGAAAAACTGTTTTTT. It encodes CASSAGHRGEKLFF.

The CDR3 DNA is TGTGCCAGCAGCCCAGGCGACTCGGCAGTCTACGAGCAGTACTTC. Its protein is CASSPGDSAVYEQYF. This chain uses TRBV7-7 with TRBJ2-7; D unclear. Trimming took off 5 bases at V and 3 bases at J, with 17 bases between the two ends. Germline loops: CDR1 SSHAT, CDR2 FNYEAQ (reference sequence). The CDR3 runs to 15 residues.